This TCR beta chain was retrieved from a study of T cell responses to AZD1222 COVID-19 vaccine. Here immunoSEQ multiplex PCR was the method, and the copy in TCRdb shows in-frame clones only, minus some. The data show around 47,000 clones, roughly 78% seen once. Notes on this clone: Its antigen is unknown.

Study-wide findings and caveats: Recipients of AZD1222 seropositive at baseline numbered only 5 or 6. Dominant at 160-218 and 743-854, vaccine-associated CD4 TCRs also spanned spike. Repertoires were collected only later (after the peak T cell response had occurred). Breadth and depth of Spike-specific TCRs rose after two AZD1222 doses.

This CDR3 is 16 amino acids long. The V end lost 0 bases, the J end lost 0 bases, and 11 bases lay between the germline ends. CDR1 is SGHRS and CDR2 is YFSETQ in the germline V gene. The sequence was collected from an adult who received the MenACWY meningococcal vaccine as a control. The V call is TRBV5-1, the J call TRBJ2-3; a possible D gene is TRBD2 (6 bases). The input for sequencing was peripheral blood, taken 28 days after the second dose of the MenACWY control vaccine. This CDR3 reads CASSLDGGGSTDTQYF. In DNA, the CDR3 is TGCGCCAGCAGCTTGGACGGGGGTGGGAGCACAGATACGCAGTATTTT.